These 3 T cell receptor beta chains were sequenced from one sample in a study of beta chain features in type 1 diabetes. General study results and limits: Among patients with Type 1 diabetes, TCRB CDR3s were moderately but significantly shorter in every one of the four CD4+ subsets.

Reverse transcribing all isolated RNA meant expressed TCRB transcripts were sequenced. This table comes from immunoSEQ multiplex PCR, and its TCRdb copy is limited to in-frame clones, with some not included. The table records about 150,000 clones, about 9.4% of them present only once. Antigens of these TCRs are unknown. Sample: central memory CD4+ T cells from blood. All receptors come from a man aged 30 to 39 with type 1 diabetes.

This sequence joins TRBV6-5 and TRBJ2-7, with D perhaps TRBD1 (5 bases). The germline V gene encodes CDR1 MNHEY and CDR2 SVGAGI. The CDR3 extends over 14 amino acids. V dropped 2 bases and J dropped 5 bases, with 13 bases sitting between them. CDR3 in amino acids: CASSYPGQSHEQYF. CDR3 in DNA: TGTGCCAGCAGTTACCCAGGGCAGTCCCACGAGCAGTACTTC.

In nucleotides, the CDR3 is TGCCCGAGCGGGGAGACCCAGTACTTC. It yields the protein CPSGETQYF. The chain combines TRBV20-1 with TRBJ2-5; maybe TRBD2 (6 bases). CDR3 length: 9 residues. The germline V gene encodes CDR1 DFQATT and CDR2 SNEGSKA (reference sequence).

This clone was observed a handful of times. The chain couples TRBV11-3 to TRBJ2-7; 8 bases agree with TRBD1. After removal of 2 bases from V and 5 bases from J, the junction contained 5 bases not matched to a gene. Germline V gene sequence: CDR1 SGHNT, CDR2 YENEEA. This CDR3 is 14 amino acids long. The CDR3 protein is CASSLNNRGDEQYF. Written as DNA, the CDR3 is TGTGCCAGCAGCTTAAACAACAGGGGGGACGAGCAGTACTTC.